Detailed here is one T cell receptor beta chain. These data come from a study of control samples from healthy donors and cancer patients. The V gene lost 0 bases and the J gene lost 7 bases, with 10 bases spanning the gap. The CDR3 is 14 amino acids. Looked up from germline, CDR1 is SNHLY and CDR2 is FYNNEI. Profiled with immunoSEQ multiplex PCR; TCRdb holds only in-frame clones, not every one. In the table there are roughly 54,000 clones, around 96% of which are singletons. The sequence derives from a woman aged 30 to 39 in good health. Sequenced input: blood. The chain carries TRBV2 and TRBJ2-1; D unclear. The CDR3 region is CASSEAPEWNEQFF. CDR3 nucleotide sequence: TGTGCCAGCAGTGAAGCCCCGGAGTGGAATGAGCAGTTCTTC.